Shown below are 31 T cell receptor beta chains from a single sample sequenced in a study of monozygotic twins with inflammatory bowel disease. TCRdb re-analyzed the 5' RACE reads; it lists each CDR3 protein once, without DNA. The repertoire shows fewer than 550,000 distinct CDR3 sequences; the top ten hold about 2.3%. The sequenced sample was blood. All receptors come from a human donor with ulcerative colitis or Crohn's disease, or a healthy co-twin of an affected twin (not recorded which).

This chain connects TRBV5-1 to TRBJ2-2; the TCRdb call, TRBD1, lacks DNA for checking. This CDR3 has 14 residues. CDR1 is SGHRS, CDR2 YFSETQ, per germline. The CDR3 reads CASSLAPGTGELFF.

The rearrangement links TRBV24-1 to TRBJ2-1; checking the TCRdb D call of TRBD1 is not possible without DNA. The germline V gene encodes CDR1 KGHDR and CDR2 SFDVKD. The CDR3 is 17 residues long. The CDR3 region is CATSDRSSRQGSNEQFF.

The rearrangement links TRBV5-1 to TRBJ2-7; TCRdb returns TRBD1, unconfirmable since there is no DNA. The CDR3 loop spans 14 amino acids. Germline V lookup: CDR1 SGHRS, CDR2 YFSETQ. CDR3 residues: CASSLRTGDYEQYF.

The chain couples TRBV9 to TRBJ1-4; TCRdb proposes TRBD1, but this gene call is untestable without DNA. The CDR3 contains 13 residues. Germline CDR1 SGDLS, CDR2 YYNGEE. The CDR3: CASSPRSNEKLFF.

The genes are TRBV6-5 and TRBJ1-5. This CDR3 region has 13 residues. Germline values: CDR1 MNHEY, CDR2 SVGAGI. The CDR3 is CASSYSKGQPQHF.

This chain uses TRBV29-1 with TRBJ2-7; lacking DNA, the TRBD2 call made by TCRdb goes unchecked. Germline values: CDR1 SQVTM, CDR2 ANQGSEA. The CDR3 consists of 13 residues. The CDR3 protein is CSVATSVGYEQYF.

This chain uses TRBV7-8 with TRBJ2-1; TCRdb outputs TRBD2, but without DNA this stays unchecked. There are 13 residues in the CDR3. Germline V gene data show CDR1 as SGHVS and CDR2 as FQNEAQ. The chain's CDR3 is CASSSPGLLWPFF.

J is TRBJ2-1 and V is TRBV5-6. Germline CDR1 and CDR2: SGHDT and YYEEEE. This CDR3 comprises 13 residues. The CDR3 sequence: CASSLATPFEQFF.

CDR3 sequence reads: CASSYSSGNQPQHF. The chain recombines TRBV6-2 or TRBV6-3 with TRBJ1-5; the TRBD1 assignment by TCRdb is unverifiable without DNA. This CDR3 contains 14 residues. Germline lookup yields CDR1 MNHEY and CDR2 SVGEGT.

The V and J genes are TRBV20-1 and TRBJ1-1. This CDR3 comprises 14 residues. Germline V gene sequence: CDR1 DFQATT, CDR2 SNEGSKA (reference sequence). The CDR3 sequence is CSARDPGTGIEAFF.

The chain couples TRBV7-9 to TRBJ1-2. The germline CDR1 and CDR2 sequences are SEHNR and FQNEAQ (reference sequence). This CDR3 spans 14 amino acids. CDR3 region: CASSLGSLGNGYTF.

The CDR3 sequence: CASSLGLDQPPHF. The V call is TRBV11-2, the J call TRBJ1-5. This CDR3 region has 13 residues. Germline CDR1 SGHAT, CDR2 FQNNGV.

The J gene is TRBJ2-5, the V gene TRBV5-1; the TCRdb call, TRBD1, lacks DNA for checking. CDR1 is SGHRS and CDR2 is YFSETQ in the germline V gene. This CDR3 has 14 amino acids. The CDR3 spells CASALGSGAETQYF.

V is TRBV5-1 and J is TRBJ1-1. The germline gives CDR1 SGHRS, CDR2 YFSETQ. The length of the CDR3 is 15 residues. The chain's CDR3 is CASSLAQGPNTEAFF.

This CDR3 reads CASSLALGVSETQYF. The chain has TRBV7-2 and TRBJ2-5; no DNA is available, so the TRBD1 call from TCRdb remains unchecked. Germline values: CDR1 SGHTA, CDR2 FQGNSA. CDR3 length equals 15 residues.

V is TRBV7-2 and J is TRBJ1-1; no DNA is available, so the TRBD1 call from TCRdb remains unchecked. Germline lookup yields CDR1 SGHTA and CDR2 FQGNSA. This CDR3 contains 14 residues. The CDR3 region is CASSLKGENTEAFF.

This sequence joins TRBV7-6 and TRBJ1-5; TCRdb indicates TRBD1, and absent DNA this call remains unverified. Germline V lookup: CDR1 SGHVS, CDR2 FNYEAQ. The length of the CDR3 is 15 residues. This chain's CDR3 is CASSLQGWGNQPQHF. The full variable domain, completed using reference TRBV7-6 and TRBJ1-5, is GAGVSQSPRYKVTKRGQDVALRCDPISGHVSLYWYRQALGQGPEFLTYFNYEAQQDKSGLPNDRFSAERPEGSISTLTIQRTEQRDSAMYRCASSLQGWGNQPQHFGDGTRLSIL.

The V and J genes are TRBV3-1 and TRBJ2-7; TCRdb's D gene call, TRBD2, goes unchecked for lack of DNA. Germline values: CDR1 LGHDT, CDR2 YNNKEL (reference sequence). The CDR3 runs 14 residues. CDR3 sequence: CASSQGTQRNEQYF.

J is TRBJ1-5 and V is TRBV5-1. Per germline, CDR1 SGHRS and CDR2 YFSETQ. The length of the CDR3 is 13 residues. CDR3 region: CASILGPYQPQHF.

This rearrangement joins TRBV28 to TRBJ2-4; TCRdb's D call of TRBD1 is untestable without DNA. Germline V gene sequence: CDR1 MDHEN, CDR2 SYDVKM. This CDR3 spans 13 amino acids. CDR3 sequence reads: CASSSGGGNIQYF.

V is TRBV25-1 and J is TRBJ2-5; without DNA, the TCRdb call of TRBD1 cannot be checked. Germline CDR1 and CDR2: MGHDK and SYGVNS. The CDR3 is 17 residues long. CDR3 protein: CASSEFVPGAQQETQYF.

The rearrangement links TRBV5-1 to TRBJ2-2; TCRdb reports TRBD1, a call that lacks DNA to check it against. Germline CDR1 and CDR2: SGHRS and YFSETQ. This CDR3 is built from 14 residues. The chain's CDR3 is CASSIGDGTGELFF. Full variable domain (missing parts from reference TRBV5-1 and TRBJ2-2): KAGVTQTPRYLIKTRGQQVTLSCSPISGHRSVSWYQQTPGQGLQFLFEYFSETQRNKGNFPGRFSGRQFSNSRSEMNVSTLELGDSALYLCASSIGDGTGELFFGEGSRLTVL.

The chain couples TRBV10-3 to TRBJ2-1. The V gene's germline CDR1 is ENHRY and CDR2 SYGVKD. CDR3 length: 13 amino acids. CDR3 protein: CAISETQINEQFF.

The rearrangement links TRBV6-1 to TRBJ1-5; TCRdb selects TRBD1, and the lack of DNA leaves this call unchecked. The CDR3 is 14 residues long. The germline gives CDR1 MNHNS, CDR2 SASEGT. The CDR3 sequence is CASSREVGNQPQHF.

V gene TRBV7-9 combines with J gene TRBJ1-1. Germline V gene sequence: CDR1 SEHNR, CDR2 FQNEAQ (reference sequence). The CDR3 consists of 14 residues. The CDR3 reads CASSLAHKNTEAFF.

The chain is built from TRBV3-1 and TRBJ2-7; TCRdb reports TRBD1, a call that lacks DNA to check it against. Germline V gene sequence: CDR1 LGHDT, CDR2 YNNKEL (reference sequence). This CDR3 is built from 14 residues. This CDR3 is CASVPGTGLGEQYF.

The chain has TRBV7-2 and TRBJ2-7; TCRdb calls TRBD1, which cannot be checked without DNA. Looked up from germline, CDR1 is SGHTA and CDR2 is FQGNSA. This CDR3 contains 16 residues. Here the CDR3 reads CASSLGRQGASYEQYF.

The chain uses TRBV5-1 and TRBJ1-1. Germline loops: CDR1 SGHRS, CDR2 YFSETQ. The CDR3 is made up of 14 amino acids. CDR3 sequence: CASSLVGLTTEAFF.

V usage is TRBV5-1 and J usage is TRBJ2-1; checking the TCRdb D call of TRBD1 is not possible without DNA. Germline V gene sequence: CDR1 SGHRS, CDR2 YFSETQ. This CDR3 is 14 amino acids long. CDR3 residues: CASRNEQGNNEQFF.

The rearrangement joins TRBV12-3 or TRBV12-4 to TRBJ1-5; the TCRdb D gene call, TRBD1, has no DNA to confirm it. The CDR3 is 15 amino acids. This CDR3 is CASSLGDRGNQPQHF.

The chain couples TRBV3-1 to TRBJ2-5; there is no DNA to check the TCRdb D call of TRBD2. The length of the CDR3 is 12 residues. Germline V gene data show CDR1 as LGHDT and CDR2 as YNNKEL (reference sequence). The CDR3 here is CASSQSGRTQYF.